This is a list of T cell receptor beta chains from one sample in a study of T cells in Graves' hyperthyroidism and ophthalmopathy. MiXCR, run by TCRdb on the multiplex PCR reads, gives a single entry per CDR3 protein. The sample has around 200,000 distinct CDR3 sequences, around 17% seen once. The sequencing input was blood. These receptors originate from a man aged 40-49 years with Graves' hyperthyroidism. Each CDR3 is given without its conserved first and last residue. Fields, in order: V gene, CDR3 protein.

TRBV4-3,ASSQEEGARGNTIY
TRBV2,ASVSGWAF
TRBV2,ASKGGAAYEQY
TRBV11-2,ASSPRGSGEADTQY
TRBV5-1,ASSLGRQANTGELF
TRBV5-1,ASSFTGSSTEAF
TRBV6-5,ASSYLRDSYTGELF
TRBV30,AWSEGQGDTQY
TRBV15,ATSRSIGTGYNEQF
TRBV29-1,SARGQGASEKLF
TRBV2,ASSDNYNSPLH
TRBV5-6,ASRQGSSYEQY
TRBV2,ASSPGTSGGVGETQY
TRBV20-1,SGHSGGTDTQY
TRBV28,ASSKIISDAFYEQY
TRBV7-2,ASSLGSGGAGEQF
TRBV10-3,AIRVRGLETQY
TRBV7-8,ASSFRTGGSYEQY
TRBV11-2,ASSLGTTYSNQPQH
TRBV7-2,ASSLRVGSPLH
TRBV3-1,ASSFGPVNTEAF
TRBV29-1,SVEWVTEVHEQY
TRBV6-6,ASSYLAGGQETQY
TRBV30,AWSVKRTNTGELF
TRBV5-5,ASTDPRAHYEQY
TRBV5-4,ASSSTGNRGYT
TRBV10-1,ASSESKTIGHNNYGYT
TRBV20-1,SADRDIYGYT
TRBV6-2/TRBV6-3,ASSSEWGPDTQY